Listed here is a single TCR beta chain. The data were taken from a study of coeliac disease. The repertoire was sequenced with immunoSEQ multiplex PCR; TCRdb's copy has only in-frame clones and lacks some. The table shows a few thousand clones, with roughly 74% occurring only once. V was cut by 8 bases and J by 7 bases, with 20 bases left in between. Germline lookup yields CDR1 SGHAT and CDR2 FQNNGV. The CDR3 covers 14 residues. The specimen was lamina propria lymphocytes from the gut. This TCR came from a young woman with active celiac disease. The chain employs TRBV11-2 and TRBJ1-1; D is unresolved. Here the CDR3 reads CASAGSRRGIEAFF. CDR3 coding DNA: TGTGCCAGCGCGGGGTCCCGAAGAGGTATTGAAGCTTTCTTT.